These T cell receptor beta chains were read from a single sample in a study of OX40 agonist ivuxolimab in advanced cancers. Assay: immunoSEQ multiplex PCR; the TCRdb copy retains only in-frame clones and omits some. This sample carries 52,000 or so clones, almost 85% of them seen once, and the ten largest clones take 4.6%. The sample in question was CD4+ or CD8+ T cells sorted from blood, obtained in a trial of the OX40 agonist ivuxolimab. The origin of the receptors is an adult with an advanced solid tumor such as melanoma, head and neck, liver or kidney cancer. Each CDR3 is given with its conserved first and last residue. The order of the fields is clone size, J gene, D gene, CDR3 length, V gene, CDR3 DNA, CDR3 protein. D genes are given only for firm matches. Expanded clones get a size class; other rows say once, few or many, or leave the size out.

-	TRBJ2-2	-	15	TRBV7-7	TGTGCCAGCAGCTCCAGGGATCCGCGGTCCGGGGAGCTGTTTTTT	CASSSRDPRSGELFF
-	TRBJ2-7	-	16	TRBV12-2	TGTGCAAGTCGTTACAACAGGGGGCCTCTGACCTACGAGCAGTACTTC	CASRYNRGPLTYEQYF
-	TRBJ2-1	TRBD1	16	TRBV11-3	TGTGCCAGCAGCCGGATCGGACAGGTAGTGTACAATGAGCAGTTCTTC	CASSRIGQVVYNEQFF
-	TRBJ2-7	-	15	TRBV15	TGTGCCACCAGCCCGGAGAGGACGCGAACCTACGAGCAGTACTTC	CATSPERTRTYEQYF
-	TRBJ1-2	TRBD1	14	TRBV11-3	TGTGCCAGCAGCCAAACAGGGGCCCAAGGTGGCTACACCTTC	CASSQTGAQGGYTF
-	TRBJ1-4	-	14	TRBV2	TGTGCCAGCAGTGAGCTGAGACAGATTGAAAAACTGTTTTTT	CASSELRQIEKLFF
medium-sized	TRBJ1-1	-	13	TRBV29-1	TGCAGCGTTGCTGTGGGGCTGAACACTGAAGCTTTCTTT	CSVAVGLNTEAFF
-	TRBJ1-4	-	14	TRBV19	TGTGCCAGTAGTTTCGGCGCTTCAAATGAAAAACTGTTTTTT	CASSFGASNEKLFF
-	TRBJ1-4	-	17	TRBV5-1	TGCGCCAGCAGCTCAGGATCCACACGCGCGGCGAATGAAAAACTGTTTTTT	CASSSGSTRAANEKLFF
-	TRBJ1-1	TRBD1	16	TRBV19	TGTGCCAGTAGTGTCTTGACAGGGTCAGACCCCACTGAAGCTTTCTTT	CASSVLTGSDPTEAFF
-	TRBJ2-3	TRBD2	14	TRBV29-1	TGCAGCGTTGTCAGGCGGGAGAACACGGATACGCAGTATTTT	CSVVRRENTDTQYF
-	TRBJ2-7	-	12	TRBV27	TGTGCCAGCAGTTTCAGGGGCTACGAGCAGTACTTC	CASSFRGYEQYF
-	TRBJ2-5	-	13	TRBV2	TGTGCCAGCACTGTCACGGACGGTCAGACCCAGTACTTC	CASTVTDGQTQYF
-	TRBJ2-7	TRBD1	14	TRBV11-2	TGTGCCAGCAGCTTTGAGACAGGGTCCTACGAGCAGTACTTC	CASSFETGSYEQYF
-	TRBJ2-7	-	14	TRBV19	TGTGCCAGCAGTGGCGCTACTAGCTCCTACGAGCAGTACTTC	CASSGATSSYEQYF
-	TRBJ2-3	TRBD2	17	TRBV6-1	TGTGCCAGCAGTGGGGAACTAGCGGGAGCTAGCACAGATACGCAGTATTTT	CASSGELAGASTDTQYF